The source of this TCR beta chain is a study of PD-1 blockade in classical Hodgkin lymphoma. Study overall: Patients were treated with nivolumab at 3 mg/kg, and this was given intravenously every 2 weeks. General study results and limits: Why repertoires differed is undefined; disease activity or prior therapy possibly contributed.

The time point: cycle 4 day 1 (C4D1), after 6 weeks of nivolumab. Relapse was seen in all patients after autologous stem cell transplantation, and brentuximab vedotin exposure was variable. Magnetic depletion of unwanted cells isolated CD4+ T cells from thawed PBMCs. This clone was seen only a few times. No antigen is known for it. This table comes from immunoSEQ multiplex PCR, and its TCRdb copy is limited to in-frame clones, with some not included. The sample yields 20,000 or so clones, over 65% seen once. The CDR3 is 15 amino acids. Germline V gene data show CDR1 as SNHLY and CDR2 as FYNNEI. Trimming shortened V by 8 bases and J by 0 bases, and 11 bases separated the two germline ends.

The J gene is TRBJ2-6, the V gene TRBV2; TRBD1 might be the D (5 bases). The clonotype comes from a human donor with classical Hodgkin lymphoma. The sequences come from CD4+ T cells from blood, collected before the fourth cycle of nivolumab. The CDR3 loop is CASVRDSSGANVLTF. The CDR3, as DNA: TGTGCCAGCGTCAGGGATTCCTCTGGGGCCAACGTCCTGACTTTC.